The TCR beta chain described here comes from a study of shared T cell receptors in the human thymus. Clones were read by immunoSEQ multiplex PCR, and TCRdb kept only the in-frame ones, dropping some. This sample has roughly 500,000 clones, with 70% to 80% found just once. Per germline, CDR1 SGHTA and CDR2 FQGNSA. Trimming took 5 bases from V and 2 from J; bases not matched to a gene: 6. CDR3 length: 17 amino acids. This same sample was also part of a study on human thymus T cells.

The V and J genes are TRBV7-2 and TRBJ2-1; 13 bases line up with TRBD2. The specimen sequenced was thymocytes. The clonotype comes from a boy less than two years old with a congenital heart defect. Written as DNA, the CDR3 is TGTGCCAGCAGCCCAGAGACTAGCGGGAGGACCTACAATGAGCAGTTCTTC. Encoded protein: CASSPETSGRTYNEQFF. Using reference TRBV7-2 and TRBJ2-1 for the parts outside the CDR3, the full variable domain is GAGVSQSPSNKVTEKGKDVELRCDPISGHTALYWYRQSLGQGLEFLIYFQGNSAPDKSGLPSDRFSAERTGGSVSTLTIQRTQQEDSAVYLCASSPETSGRTYNEQFFGPGTRLTVL.